The rows below give T cell receptor beta chains drawn from one sample of a study of T-cell reconstitution after alpha-beta-depleted transplantation in children. TCRdb independently ran MiXCR on the PCR reads; one entry per CDR3 protein. This sample has about 420,000 distinct CDR3 sequences, with around 15% found just once. The sample was PBMCs, mostly from graft donor cells, taken 360 days after TCRalphabeta/CD19-depleted stem cell transplant. The receptors stem from a boy under three years old who had a stem cell transplant for Wiskott-Aldrich syndrome, so the T cells may come from the graft donor. Each CDR3 is given with its conserved first and last residue. The D gene is left open where the match is weak. Clone size, where shown, is once, few, many, or a class for clones that have expanded.

V gene	clone size	J gene	D gene	CDR3 protein	CDR3 DNA
TRBV6-5	few	TRBJ2-5	-	CASRPGVGETQYF	TGTGCCAGCAGGCCAGGGGTCGGAGAGACCCAGTACTTC
TRBV27	-	TRBJ1-2	-	CASSSQTGLLRGGYTF	TGTGCCAGCAGTTCGCAGACAGGACTTTTACGGGGTGGCTACACCTTC
TRBV7-2	-	TRBJ2-7	TRBD2	CASSRSGGGSSYEQYF	TGTGCCAGCAGCCGCTCGGGGGGTGGAAGCTCCTACGAGCAGTACTTC
TRBV7-9	few	TRBJ1-2	-	CASSLGGTYGYTF	TGTGCCAGCAGCTTAGGAGGGACCTATGGCTACACCTTC
TRBV19	-	TRBJ2-1	-	CASGSYTGNVYNEQFF	TGTGCCAGTGGATCCTACACGGGCAATGTCTACAATGAGCAGTTCTTC
TRBV5-1	-	TRBJ2-5	-	CASSVGTFETQYF	TGCGCCAGCAGCGTCGGGACTTTTGAGACCCAGTACTTC
TRBV12-3/TRBV12-4	-	TRBJ2-2	TRBD2	CASSLSGGAGELFF	TGTGCCAGCAGTTTGAGCGGGGGGGCCGGGGAGCTGTTTTTT
TRBV6-1	few	TRBJ2-7	-	CASSEGGSLFYEQYF	TGTGCCAGCAGTGAAGGGGGTAGCCTCTTCTACGAGCAGTACTTC
TRBV7-9	few	TRBJ2-4	-	CASSTSNRKNIQYF	TGTGCCAGCAGCACCTCGAACAGAAAAAACATTCAGTACTTC
TRBV5-1	-	TRBJ2-5	TRBD2	CASMVAGGPGETQYF	TGCGCCAGCATGGTAGCGGGAGGGCCTGGGGAGACCCAGTACTTC
TRBV4-3	few	TRBJ2-3	TRBD2	CASSQVWTSGSTDTQYF	TGCGCCAGCAGCCAAGTCTGGACTAGCGGTAGCACAGATACGCAGTATTTT
TRBV30	many	TRBJ2-7	-	CAWSGGEQYF	TGTGCCTGGAGTGGAGGCGAGCAGTACTTC
TRBV5-1	-	TRBJ2-2	TRBD1	CASSLDGRGPLTGELFF	TGCGCCAGCAGCTTGGATGGCAGGGGGCCTCTCACCGGGGAGCTGTTTTTT
TRBV4-3	few	TRBJ2-1	-	CASSQEDSFYNEQFF	TGCGCCAGCAGCCAAGAGGACAGTTTCTACAATGAGCAGTTCTTC
TRBV12-3/TRBV12-4	-	TRBJ1-2	TRBD1	CASSPGTGSPTNYGYTF	TGTGCCAGCAGCCCCGGGACAGGCAGCCCTACTAACTATGGCTACACCTTC
TRBV20-1	few	TRBJ1-5	-	CSARVVDQPQHF	TGCAGTGCTAGAGTGGTAGATCAGCCCCAGCATTTT
TRBV5-1	-	TRBJ2-5	TRBD2	CASSFTSGLFQETQYF	TGCGCCAGCAGCTTTACTAGCGGGCTGTTTCAAGAGACCCAGTACTTC
TRBV6-1	-	TRBJ2-7	-	CASSRPRGISYEQYF	TGTGCCAGCTCCCGACCGAGGGGTATATCCTACGAGCAGTACTTC